Presented here are 9 T cell receptor beta chains from one specimen sequenced in a study of blood T cell repertoires in COVID-19. Profiled with immunoSEQ multiplex PCR; TCRdb holds only in-frame clones, not every one. The table shows under 200,000 clones, with about three quarters occurring only once. The specimen sequenced was peripheral blood. Source of these receptors: a man aged 65 to 85 with acute or convalescent COVID-19.

The gene calls are TRBV14 and TRBJ2-2; 8 bases line up with TRBD2. This CDR3 is built from 16 residues. The J segment lost 7 bases and the V segment lost 1 base, leaving 8 bases of the junction unmatched. Germline V lookup: CDR1 SGHDN, CDR2 FVKESK. The CDR3 DNA reads as TGTGCCAGCAGCCAAGGGCCAGCGGGAGCACTCGGGGAGCTGTTTTTT. Its protein product is CASSQGPAGALGELFF.

This clone showed up just a few times. The gene calls are TRBV11-2 and TRBJ2-5; TRBD2 matches 13 bases. V gave up 3 bases and J gave up 5 bases; unmatched junction bases: 3. Per germline, CDR1 SGHAT and CDR2 FQNNGV. This CDR3 comprises 15 residues. This chain's CDR3 is CASSLILAGGETQYF. The CDR3 DNA follows: TGTGCCAGCAGCTTGATACTAGCGGGGGGGGAGACCCAGTACTTC.

The chain links TRBV9 to TRBJ1-2, with D unclear. Germline CDR1 is SGDLS and CDR2 is YYNGEE. There are 13 residues in the CDR3. V shed 0 bases and J shed 7 bases, with 10 bases lying between them. The CDR3, as DNA: TGTGCCAGCAGCGTAGGGAGCAGATCTGGCTACACCTTC. Translation gives CASSVGSRSGYTF.

This clone was picked up a small number of times. The J gene is TRBJ2-7, the V gene TRBV6-5; TRBD1 aligns across 8 bases. Germline values: CDR1 MNHEY, CDR2 SVGAGI. The CDR3 sequence is 13 residues long. V shed 7 bases, J shed 3 bases, and the junction held 5 bases outside the gene matches. CDR3 in amino acids: CASITGGIYEQYF. In DNA, the CDR3 is TGTGCCAGCATAACAGGGGGGATCTACGAGCAGTACTTC.

The V call is TRBV5-6, the J call TRBJ1-1; 9 bases align to TRBD1. Germline CDR1 SGHDT, CDR2 YYEEEE. The V and J ends lost 2 bases and 4 bases, in that order; junction bases with no gene match: 6. The CDR3 has 15 amino acids. CDR3 DNA: TGTGCCAGCAGCTTCGAAACAGGGGGCGGCACTGAAGCTTTCTTT. Protein sequence: CASSFETGGGTEAFF.

J is TRBJ2-5 and V is TRBV11-1; the D gene is possibly TRBD1 (7 bases). There are 15 residues in the CDR3. Germline assignment: CDR1 SGHAT and CDR2 FQDESV (reference sequence). V was trimmed by 7 bases and J by 0 bases, leaving 15 bases between them. As DNA, the CDR3 is TGTGCCAGCACCCGCGGGACAGAGGACCAAGAGACCCAGTACTTC. Translating gives CASTRGTEDQETQYF. Together with reference TRBV11-1 and TRBJ2-5, the CDR3 gives the full variable domain: EAEVAQSPRYKITEKSQAVAFWCDPISGHATLYWYRQILGQGPELLVQFQDESVVDDSQLPKDRFSAERLKGVDSTLKIQPAELGDSAMYLCASTRGTEDQETQYFGPGTRLLVL.

This clone was counted between two and nine times. The chain recombines TRBV6-5 with TRBJ2-3; D call uncertain. This CDR3 has 15 residues. Germline V gene data show CDR1 as MNHEY and CDR2 as SVGAGI. Trimming stripped 0 bases from V and 1 base from J, with 8 bases between. CDR3 DNA sequence: TGTGCCAGCAGTTACTCTCAGGTTGGCACAGATACGCAGTATTTT. Protein product: CASSYSQVGTDTQYF.

This clone appeared a few times. This chain uses TRBV3-1 (or the pseudogene TRBV3-2) with TRBJ2-7; TRBD1 aligns across 9 bases. CDR1 is LGHDT, CDR2 YNNKEL, per germline (reference sequence). The CDR3 is made up of 15 amino acids. V lost 4 bases and J lost 5; bases outside the gene matches: 9. CDR3 DNA: TGTGCCAGCAGCCCGTTACAGGGGGCGACCCACGAGCAGTACTTC. The encoded protein is CASSPLQGATHEQYF.

This clone was counted a few times. The chain uses TRBV9 and TRBJ2-7, with 14 bases fitting TRBD2. This CDR3 has 15 residues. Germline loops: CDR1 SGDLS, CDR2 YYNGEE. Losses at the gene ends were 3 bases for V and 3 bases for J; bases not matched to a gene: 2. The CDR3 loop reads CASSAGTSGSYEQYF. In DNA form, the CDR3 reads TGTGCCAGCAGCGCAGGGACTAGCGGGAGCTACGAGCAGTACTTC.